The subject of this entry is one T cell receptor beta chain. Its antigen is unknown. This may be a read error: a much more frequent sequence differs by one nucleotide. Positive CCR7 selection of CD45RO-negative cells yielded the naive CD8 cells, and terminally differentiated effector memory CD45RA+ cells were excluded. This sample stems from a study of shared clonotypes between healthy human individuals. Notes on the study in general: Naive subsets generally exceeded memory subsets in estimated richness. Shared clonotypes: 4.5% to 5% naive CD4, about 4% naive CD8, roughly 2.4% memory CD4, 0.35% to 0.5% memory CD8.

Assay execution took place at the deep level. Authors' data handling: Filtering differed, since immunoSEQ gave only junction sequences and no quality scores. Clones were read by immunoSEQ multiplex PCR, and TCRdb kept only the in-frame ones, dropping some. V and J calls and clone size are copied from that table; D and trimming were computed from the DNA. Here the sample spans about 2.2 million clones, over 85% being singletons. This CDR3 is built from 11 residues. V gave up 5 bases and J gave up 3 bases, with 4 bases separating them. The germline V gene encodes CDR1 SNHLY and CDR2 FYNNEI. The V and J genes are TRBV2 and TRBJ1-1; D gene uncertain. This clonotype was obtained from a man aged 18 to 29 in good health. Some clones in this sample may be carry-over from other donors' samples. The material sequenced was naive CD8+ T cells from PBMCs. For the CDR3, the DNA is TGTGCCAGCAGTTTGTACACTGAAGCTTTCTTT. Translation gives CASSLYTEAFF. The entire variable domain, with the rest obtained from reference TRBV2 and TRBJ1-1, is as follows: EPEVTQTPSHQVTQMGQEVILRCVPISNHLYFYWYRQILGQKVEFLVSFYNNEISEKSEIFDDQFSVERPDGSNFTLKIRSTKLEDSAMYFCASSLYTEAFFGQGTRLTVV.